Following are 18 T cell receptor beta chains from one sample sequenced in a study of blood T cells in healthy people across ages. Primed by a sample-barcoded 5' primer and a J-beta primer mix, a second PCR proceeded for about 6 to 11 cycles. TCRdb re-called the 5' RACE reads through MiXCR, storing one row per CDR3 protein. The table lists 700,000 to 800,000 distinct CDR3 sequences, around 46% of them singletons. The sample was blood. The receptor source for this set is an older woman in good health.

This clonotype was seen a few times. The genes are TRBV27 and TRBJ1-5; D is unresolved. Per the germline V gene, CDR1 is MNHEY and CDR2 is SMNVEV (reference sequence). CDR3 length: 13 residues. V lost 5 bases and J 7 bases, leaving 12 bases between the germline ends. The CDR3 nucleotides read TGTGCCAGCAGTCCGTACGGGCCCCAGCCCCAGCATTTT. This encodes CASSPYGPQPQHF.

This clonotype has more than one count but fewer than ten. This chain links TRBV10-3 with TRBJ1-1; D is perhaps TRBD1 (5 bases). V lost 4 bases and J lost 7, with 13 bases in between. Germline values: CDR1 ENHRY, CDR2 SYGVKD. This CDR3 has 13 residues. The CDR3 protein is CAISGRGENEAFF. The CDR3 nucleotides read TGTGCCATCAGTGGTAGGGGCGAGAATGAAGCTTTCTTT.

This chain uses TRBV27 with TRBJ2-4; D might be TRBD2 (5 bases). Germline V CDR1 and CDR2: MNHEY, SMNVEV (reference sequence). V was shortened by 5 bases and J by 13 bases, with 21 bases between the two germline ends. There are 14 residues in the CDR3. Here the CDR3 reads CASSATGLDAKQYF. For the CDR3, the DNA is TGTGCCAGCAGTGCGACCGGACTGGATGCCAAGCAGTACTTC.

Details on this clonotype: The junction departs from the called germline gene at one end, perhaps through a read error. The rearrangement links TRBV10-3 to TRBJ2-5; TRBD2 is a possible D gene (6 bases). This CDR3 contains 13 residues. Germline CDR1 reads ENHRY; CDR2 reads SYGVKD. The CDR3 nucleotides are TGTACCATCAGGACTATCAGCCAAGAGACCCAGTACTTC. It yields the protein CTIRTISQETQYF.

This sequence joins TRBV7-9 and TRBJ2-7; D gene unclear. This CDR3 region has 15 residues. Germline V gene data show CDR1 as SEHNR and CDR2 as FQNEAQ (reference sequence). Trimming left V 3 bases short and J 5 bases short, with 17 bases between. The CDR3 reads CASSFYQQYGDEQYF. The CDR3 region has the DNA TGTGCCAGCAGCTTCTACCAGCAGTACGGCGACGAGCAGTACTTC.

This clonotype was seen a handful of times. The J gene is TRBJ2-1, the V gene TRBV10-3, with no clear D. The CDR3 loop spans 14 amino acids. The ends were cut back, 10 bases at V and 0 bases at J, with 13 bases in the middle. CDR1 is ENHRY and CDR2 is SYGVKD in the germline V gene. In DNA, the CDR3 is TGTGCCACGGCTGCTGGAAGCTCCTACAATGAGCAGTTCTTC. Amino acids: CATAAGSSYNEQFF.

This clonotype showed up just a few times. The rearrangement joins TRBV12-3 or TRBV12-4 to TRBJ2-3; no definite D call. The length of the CDR3 is 13 residues. V lost 5 bases and J 2 bases, leaving 8 bases between the germline ends. CDR3 nucleotide sequence: TGTGCCAGCAGTGCCGACTCCACAGATACGCAGTATTTT. Encoded protein: CASSADSTDTQYF.

The chain employs TRBV2 and TRBJ2-5; no firm D call. The CDR3 is made up of 14 amino acids. The V and J ends lost 4 bases and 0 bases respectively, with 9 bases between them. Germline-derived CDR1 and CDR2 are SNHLY and FYNNEI. The CDR3 nucleotides read TGTGCCAGCAGTGCAGGCAGTAACCAAGAGACCCAGTACTTC. Translation gives CASSAGSNQETQYF.

The chain links TRBV7-9 to TRBJ1-2; D is undetermined. V lost 1 base and J 6 bases, leaving 9 bases between the germline ends. The CDR3 spans 13 residues. The V gene's germline CDR1 is SEHNR and CDR2 FQNEAQ (reference sequence). CDR3 residues: CASSLVLGDGYTF. The DNA for the CDR3 is TGTGCCAGCAGCTTAGTATTGGGTGATGGCTACACCTTC.

The rearrangement joins TRBV5-1 to TRBJ1-1, with no clear D. The V end lost 4 bases, the J end lost 3 bases, and 4 bases lay between the germline ends. The CDR3 is 11 amino acids. The germline CDR1 and CDR2 sequences are SGHRS and YFSETQ. Here the CDR3 reads CASSDDTEAFF. The CDR3 DNA reads as TGCGCCAGCAGCGACGACACTGAAGCTTTCTTT.

This clonotype was detected many times. The gene calls are TRBV10-3 and TRBJ2-7, with D possibly being TRBD2 (6 bases). Between the trimmed V and J ends, which lost 6 bases and 6 bases, there was a span of 18 bases. Germline CDR1 reads ENHRY; CDR2 reads SYGVKD. CDR3 length: 14 amino acids. For the CDR3, the DNA is TGTGCCATCAGACCGCGGGACGTCCCAGGCGAGCAGTACTTC. This translates into CAIRPRDVPGEQYF.

The rearrangement joins TRBV5-1 to TRBJ2-3; 8 bases match TRBD1. Looked up from germline, CDR1 is SGHRS and CDR2 is YFSETQ. J gave up 4 bases and V 0 bases, and 4 bases lay outside the gene matches. The CDR3 extends over 15 amino acids. CDR3 nucleotides: TGCGCCAGCAGCTTGGGGACAGGGTCCGCAGATACGCAGTATTTT. This encodes CASSLGTGSADTQYF.

This clonotype occurred a few times. The gene calls are TRBV6-6 and TRBJ2-5; tentatively, D is TRBD2 (5 bases). Germline values: CDR1 MNHNY, CDR2 SVGAGI (reference sequence). Trimming removed 5 bases at V and 3 bases at J, with 16 bases between. This CDR3 is built from 15 residues. This CDR3 reads CASSEGLYLEETQYF. The DNA for the CDR3 is TGTGCCAGCAGTGAGGGCTTGTACTTAGAAGAGACCCAGTACTTC.

The chain combines TRBV20-1 with TRBJ1-2, with TRBD1 identical over 11 bases. Looked up from germline, CDR1 is DFQATT and CDR2 is SNEGSKA (reference sequence). The CDR3 runs to 16 residues. Trimming took 6 bases from V and 8 from J; bases not matched to a gene: 17. CDR3 in amino acids: CSARSRGQGGLRGYTF. CDR3 in DNA: TGCAGTGCACGCAGTCGGGGACAGGGGGGCTTGAGAGGCTACACCTTC.

This chain uses TRBV20-1 with TRBJ1-5, with D unclear. This CDR3 has 14 amino acids. The ends were cut back, 6 bases at V and 0 bases at J, with 12 bases in the middle. Germline lookup yields CDR1 DFQATT and CDR2 SNEGSKA (reference sequence). In nucleotides, the CDR3 is TGCAGTGCCAAAGAGGGTTATAGCAATCAGCCCCAGCATTTT. Translation gives CSAKEGYSNQPQHF.

This clonotype showed up just a few times. The rearrangement joins TRBV10-3 to TRBJ2-1, with TRBD2 identical over 7 bases. The junction had 3 bases not matched to a gene; V was cut back by 10 bases and J by 0 bases. The CDR3 has 13 amino acids. Germline values: CDR1 ENHRY, CDR2 SYGVKD. CDR3 sequence (DNA): TGTGCCACGAGCGGGACCTCCTACAATGAGCAGTTCTTC. Translating gives CATSGTSYNEQFF.

The chain combines TRBV7-2 with TRBJ2-7; TRBD1 agrees at 12 bases. J lost 9 bases, V lost 5 bases, and 8 bases had no gene match. The germline CDR1 and CDR2 sequences are SGHTA and FQGNSA. The CDR3 sequence is 14 residues long. The CDR3 is CASSQEWDRGRQYF. Here the CDR3 DNA reads TGTGCCAGCAGCCAAGAGTGGGACAGGGGGCGGCAGTACTTC.

The rearrangement uses TRBV5-4 and TRBJ2-3, with a weak D call TRBD2 (6 bases). Per the germline V gene, CDR1 is SGHNT and CDR2 is YYREEE (reference sequence). The V end lost 5 bases, the J end lost 0 bases, and 25 bases lay between the germline ends. This CDR3 has 19 residues. The CDR3 region has the DNA TGTGCCAGCAGTTATTTAGCACAGCGGGCCCTCACTAGCACAGATACGCAGTATTTT. Its protein is CASSYLAQRALTSTDTQYF.